One and the same sample provided the 4 T cell receptor beta chains below, sequenced in a study of regulatory T cells in long-lasting Graves disease (TCRdb year 2021). The receptor library was made with multiplex PCR. The instrument given in TCRdb is Illumina HiSeq 4000. CDR3 regions were amplified by Arm-PCR with iRepertoire HTBI primers to construct TCR beta libraries. TCRdb took the public reads, trimmed them with fastp at Q25, ran MiXCR for clone calling and kept in-frame beta chains. Rows merge per CDR3 protein into single entries with the most common DNA and genes. The sample table lists around 400,000 distinct CDR3 sequences, 10% to 15% of them with a count of one. Approximately 17% of the sample is taken by the ten largest. The sample's time point label, in plain terms: newly diagnosed GD, antithyroid drugs for less than 3 months. RNA was extracted from PBMCs in TRIzol for both TCR sequencing and RNA sequencing.

These same records also appear under a second study, on T cells in Graves' hyperthyroidism and ophthalmopathy.

Sequenced material: peripheral blood mononuclear cells (PBMCs), taken at new diagnosis, from a patient treated with antithyroid drugs. Source of these receptors: a young woman with Graves disease. Donor details come from another sample of the same person, matched by shared clones.

This clonotype was counted only a few times. The chain carries TRBV12-3 or TRBV12-4 and TRBJ2-3; D call uncertain. The CDR3 has 15 amino acids. V lost 2 bases and J lost 4, with 13 bases in between. The CDR3 nucleotides read TGTGCCAGCAGTTTACCTCTACCCGGGTCAGATACGCAGTATTTT. Residues: CASSLPLPGSDTQYF.

At least ten counts were recorded for this clonotype. The chain is built from TRBV11-2 and TRBJ1-4; D remains ambiguous. Between the trimmed V and J ends, which lost 3 bases and 8 bases, there was a span of 16 bases. The CDR3 loop spans 15 amino acids. The V gene's germline CDR1 is SGHAT and CDR2 FQNNGV. CDR3 in amino acids: CASSFFATTGEKLFF. The CDR3 DNA reads TGTGCCAGCAGCTTTTTTGCGACCACGGGGGAAAAACTGTTTTTT.

This clonotype was found many times. The V gene is TRBV7-2, the J gene TRBJ2-1, with 8 bases identical to TRBD2. The CDR3 consists of 16 residues. Per germline, CDR1 SGHTA and CDR2 FQGNSA. V shed 1 base and J 7 bases; nucleotides not matched to a gene: 9. The CDR3 sequence is CASSLVSGLGLNEQFF. DNA of the CDR3: TGTGCCAGCAGCTTAGTTTCGGGACTAGGGTTGAATGAGCAGTTCTTC.

This clonotype has more than one count but fewer than ten. V and J are TRBV5-1 and TRBJ2-3; the D call may be TRBD1 or TRBD2 (5 bases each). Trimming cost V 2 bases and J 5 bases, with 15 bases left between them. The CDR3 covers 15 residues. The germline CDR1 and CDR2 sequences are SGHRS and YFSETQ. The chain's CDR3 is CASSFGTYKRDTQYF. The CDR3 DNA follows: TGCGCCAGCAGCTTTGGGACCTATAAACGAGATACGCAGTATTTT. The whole variable domain, filled in from reference TRBV5-1 and TRBJ2-3, reads KAGVTQTPRYLIKTRGQQVTLSCSPISGHRSVSWYQQTPGQGLQFLFEYFSETQRNKGNFPGRFSGRQFSNSRSEMNVSTLELGDSALYLCASSFGTYKRDTQYFGPGTRLTVL.